This passage covers 21 T cell receptor beta chains from one sample sequenced in a study of neurological immune-mediated disorders. MiXCR was run by TCRdb on the 5' RACE reads, yielding one entry per CDR3 protein. Here the sample spans about 79,000 distinct CDR3 sequences, around an eighth being singletons. The sequencing input was PBMCs. Source of these receptors: a woman between 45 and 65 years old in good health.

The rearrangement joins TRBV29-1 to TRBJ2-3; 11 bases match TRBD2. V was clipped by 2 bases and J by 2 bases; unmatched bases: 15. Germline loops: CDR1 SQVTM, CDR2 ANQGSEA. The CDR3 is 19 residues long. The CDR3 DNA is TGCAGCGTTGAAAGTATAACGGCGGGACTAGCGGCTTACACAGATACGCAGTATTTT. This gives the protein CSVESITAGLAAYTDTQYF.

This chain links TRBV20-1 with TRBJ2-1; D is perhaps TRBD1 or TRBD2 (5 bases each). The V and J ends lost 0 bases and 7 bases respectively, with 13 bases between them. Germline lookup yields CDR1 DFQATT and CDR2 SNEGSKA (reference sequence). The CDR3 consists of 14 residues. The CDR3 coding sequence is TGCAGTGCTAGAGATGGGGACCCTTCTAATGAGCAGTTCTTC. Its translation: CSARDGDPSNEQFF.

There are many counts of this clonotype. This may be a read error, as it is one base from a much larger clone. V gene TRBV20-1 combines with J gene TRBJ2-1, with unresolved D. Trimming cost V 5 bases and J 6 bases, with 5 bases left between them. This CDR3 is built from 10 residues. Per the germline V gene, CDR1 is DFQATT and CDR2 is SNEGSKA (reference sequence). The CDR3 nucleotides are TGCAGTGCTGCCATCAATGAGCAGTTCTTC. It yields the protein CSAAINEQFF.

The chain carries TRBV5-1 and TRBJ1-1, with TRBD1 matching 8 bases. The germline gives CDR1 SGHRS, CDR2 YFSETQ. Unmatched junction bases numbered 10, after V lost 0 bases and J lost 0 bases. CDR3 size: 18 residues. The CDR3 reads CASSLGAGTGIMNTEAFF. The CDR3 DNA follows: TGCGCCAGCAGCTTGGGGGCCGGGACAGGCATCATGAACACTGAAGCTTTCTTT.

This clonotype was found many times. This rearrangement joins TRBV7-3 to TRBJ1-1; the D is unclear. Germline values: CDR1 SGHTA, CDR2 FQGTGA. The CDR3 covers 13 residues. The germline V and J ends were trimmed by 1 base and 1 base, with 4 bases remaining between them. CDR3 sequence reads: CASSLSRNTEAFF. In nucleotides, the CDR3 is TGTGCCAGCAGCTTAAGCAGGAACACTGAAGCTTTCTTT.

This clonotype was counted ten times or more. The chain is built from TRBV20-1 and TRBJ1-2, with D perhaps matching TRBD1 (5 bases). The length of the CDR3 is 13 residues. Germline CDR1 is DFQATT and CDR2 is SNEGSKA (reference sequence). V lost 6 bases and J lost 0, with 11 bases in between. The CDR3 DNA sequence: TGCAGTGCCAACGGGGGTTCTAACTATGGCTACACCTTC. This codes for CSANGGSNYGYTF.

This clonotype showed up many times. The V gene is TRBV29-1, the J gene TRBJ2-4; TRBD1 is a possible D gene (5 bases). Germline lookup yields CDR1 SQVTM and CDR2 ANQGSEA. The CDR3 is made up of 13 amino acids. With 7 bases removed from V and 8 bases from J, the gap between germline ends came to 18 bases. CDR3 residues: CSARTSSADIQYF. Here the CDR3 DNA reads TGCAGCGCTCGGACATCCTCGGCGGACATTCAGTACTTC. Together with reference TRBV29-1 and TRBJ2-4, the CDR3 gives the full variable domain: SAVISQKPSRDICQRGTSLTIQCQVDSQVTMMFWYRQQPGQSLTLIATANQGSEATYESGFVIDKFPISRPNLTFSTLTVSNMSPEDSSIYLCSARTSSADIQYFGAGTRLSVL.

In its sample, this clonotype was seen many times. The V call is TRBV5-1, the J call TRBJ1-4, with TRBD1 identical over 7 bases. The CDR3 extends over 15 amino acids. Per the germline V gene, CDR1 is SGHRS and CDR2 is YFSETQ. V trimming: 0 bases; J trimming: 4 bases; junction bases outside the gene matches: 3. The CDR3 spells CASSLVAGGNEKLFF. For the CDR3, the DNA is TGCGCCAGCAGCTTGGTCGCAGGGGGTAATGAAAAACTGTTTTTT.

This clonotype has a count of ten or more. This chain connects TRBV5-1 to TRBJ2-3; no clear D. The V and J ends lost 0 bases and 0 bases respectively, with 8 bases between them. From germline, CDR1 is SGHRS and CDR2 YFSETQ. The CDR3 sequence is 15 residues long. As DNA, the CDR3 is TGCGCCAGCAGCTTGGACTCCACTAGCACAGATACGCAGTATTTT. Translation: CASSLDSTSTDTQYF.

This clonotype was seen only a few times. At one end the junction does not follow the germline gene, possibly because of a read error. The chain combines TRBV28 with TRBJ2-1, with D perhaps TRBD2 (6 bases). CDR1 and CDR2 (germline): MDHEN, SYDVKM. This CDR3 is 18 amino acids long. CDR3 bases: TGTGTCAGCAACGGCGGTGCGGGACGACAGATCTCCTACAATGAGCAGTTCTTC. Its translation: CVSNGGAGRQISYNEQFF.

The table lists this clonotype with many counts. V is TRBV28 and J is TRBJ2-3, with 7 bases matching TRBD2. This CDR3 spans 14 amino acids. Germline CDR1 is MDHEN and CDR2 is SYDVKM. CDR3 loop: CAGSRAGSTDTQYF. CDR3 in DNA: TGTGCTGGGAGTAGAGCGGGGAGCACAGATACGCAGTATTTT.

The chain carries TRBV29-1 and TRBJ1-1, with unresolved D. The CDR3 sequence is 11 residues long. V gave up 4 bases and J gave up 1 base, with 4 bases separating them. Germline V gene lookup returns CDR1 SQVTM and CDR2 ANQGSEA. The CDR3 region has the DNA TGCAGCGTTGGGCGGAACACTGAAGCTTTCTTT. Translation: CSVGRNTEAFF. Filled out from reference TRBV29-1 and TRBJ1-1, the complete variable domain reads SAVISQKPSRDICQRGTSLTIQCQVDSQVTMMFWYRQQPGQSLTLIATANQGSEATYESGFVIDKFPISRPNLTFSTLTVSNMSPEDSSIYLCSVGRNTEAFFGQGTRLTVV.

With respect to this clonotype: The germline gene is not matched at one end of the junction; a read error may be the cause. The chain links TRBV20-1 to TRBJ1-6; 7 nucleotides match TRBD1. The germline gives CDR1 DFQATT, CDR2 SNEGSKA (reference sequence). The CDR3 is made up of 18 amino acids. The CDR3 protein is CSARDRREPQGTNSPIHF. The CDR3 bases are TGCAGTGCTAGAGATCGTCGGGAACCACAGGGGACCAATTCACCCATCCACTTT.

This clonotype showed up many times. DNA of the CDR3: TGTGCCAGCAAACCACAGAGCTCTGGAAACACCATATATTTT. It encodes CASKPQSSGNTIYF. The V and J genes are TRBV28 and TRBJ1-3; D is undetermined. Germline values: CDR1 MDHEN, CDR2 SYDVKM. The CDR3 contains 14 residues. V was cut by 7 bases and J by 0 bases, with 10 bases left in between.

This clonotype was seen at least ten times. The chain carries TRBV20-1 and TRBJ2-7, with D possibly matching TRBD2 (6 bases). Germline V lookup: CDR1 DFQATT, CDR2 SNEGSKA (reference sequence). With 1 base removed from V and 0 bases from J, the gap between germline ends came to 19 bases. This CDR3 region has 17 residues. DNA of the CDR3: TGCAGTGCTAGAGCGGAGGGAACCAAAAACCCCTCCTACGAGCAGTACTTC. Translating gives CSARAEGTKNPSYEQYF.

This clonotype was detected many times. The chain recombines TRBV5-1 with TRBJ2-1; a weak D match, TRBD2 (5 bases). This CDR3 contains 16 residues. The germline gives CDR1 SGHRS, CDR2 YFSETQ. Trimming cost V 4 bases and J 1 base, with 15 bases left between them. The CDR3 nucleotides are TGCGCCAGCAGCGCGTCGGCTAGCCTATCCTACAATGAGCAGTTCTTC. Translation: CASSASASLSYNEQFF.

There are many counts of this clonotype. The J gene is TRBJ1-5, the V gene TRBV29-1; D unresolved. Germline CDR1 SQVTM, CDR2 ANQGSEA. The V gene lost 7 bases and the J gene lost 3 bases, with 13 bases spanning the gap. The CDR3 runs to 13 residues. CDR3 coding DNA: TGCAGCGCACTTTTGGGCCCCAATCAGCCCCAGCATTTT. Encoded protein: CSALLGPNQPQHF.

This clonotype was detected many times. The chain combines TRBV12-3 or TRBV12-4 with TRBJ2-2; D gene unclear. The CDR3 loop spans 14 amino acids. The V gene lost 5 bases and the J gene lost 13 bases, with 20 bases spanning the gap. The CDR3 is CASSPGSVGRVLFF. CDR3 DNA sequence: TGTGCCAGCAGTCCTGGGTCCGTGGGCCGGGTGCTGTTTTTT.

The sample holds many counts of this clonotype. The V gene is TRBV25-1, the J gene TRBJ2-7, with 9 positions matching TRBD2. J gave up 3 bases and V 3 bases, and 3 bases lay outside the gene matches. CDR1 and CDR2 from the germline V gene are MGHDK and SYGVNS. The CDR3 has 14 amino acids. CDR3: CASSEASGNYEQYF. The CDR3 nucleotides read TGTGCCAGCAGTGAGGCTAGCGGGAACTACGAGCAGTACTTC.

At least ten counts were recorded for this clonotype. V usage is TRBV5-1 and J usage is TRBJ1-2, with a tentative D call TRBD1 (5 bases). This CDR3 comprises 15 residues. With 1 base removed from V and 2 bases from J, the gap between germline ends came to 12 bases. CDR1 is SGHRS, CDR2 YFSETQ, per germline. Written as DNA, the CDR3 is TGCGCCAGCAGCTTGACGCCACAGGCGAACTATGGCTACACCTTC. Protein product: CASSLTPQANYGYTF.

This clonotype occurred many times. The V and J genes are TRBV6-5 and TRBJ2-1; D is possibly TRBD2 (7 bases). This CDR3 comprises 16 residues. Germline-derived CDR1 and CDR2 are MNHEY and SVGAGI. With 2 bases removed from V and 2 bases from J, the gap between germline ends came to 13 bases. The CDR3 DNA follows: TGTGCCAGCAGTTACGGTTTAGGGGGGGCCTACAATGAGCAGTTCTTC. Amino acids: CASSYGLGGAYNEQFF.